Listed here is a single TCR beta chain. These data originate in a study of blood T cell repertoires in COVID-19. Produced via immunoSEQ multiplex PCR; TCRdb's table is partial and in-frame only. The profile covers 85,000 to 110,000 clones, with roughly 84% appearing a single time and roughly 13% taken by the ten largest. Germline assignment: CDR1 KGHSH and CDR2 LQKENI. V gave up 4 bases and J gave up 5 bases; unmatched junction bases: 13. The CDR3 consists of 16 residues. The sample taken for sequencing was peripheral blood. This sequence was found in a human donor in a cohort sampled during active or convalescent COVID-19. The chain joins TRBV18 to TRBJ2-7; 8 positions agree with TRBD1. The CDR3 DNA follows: TGTGCCAGCTCACGGTACCCCACGCAGGGGGCAGACGAGCAGTACTTC. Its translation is CASSRYPTQGADEQYF.